Listed below are T cell receptor beta chains from one sample, sequenced in a study of T cell repertoires in cytomegalovirus infection. TCRdb reanalysed the reads using MiXCR and keeps one entry per CDR3 protein. The data hold a few hundred thousand distinct CDR3 sequences, with less than 30% observed a single time. Material: PBMCs. These receptor sequences come from a human donor in good health (CMV status not recorded). Some clones in this sample may be carry-over from other donors' samples. Both conserved end residues are part of each CDR3. Each record gives: V gene, clone size, J gene, CDR3 length, D gene, CDR3 protein, CDR3 DNA. D genes are given only for firm matches. A row's size may be missing; if present it is once, few, many or a size class.

v_gene: TRBV7-9
abundance: few
j_gene: TRBJ1-2
len: 15
d_gene: TRBD1
CDR3aa: CASSPPTGRNYGYTF
CDR3nt: TGTGCCAGCAGCCCACCGACAGGGAGGAACTATGGCTACACCTTC

v_gene: TRBV15
abundance: -
j_gene: TRBJ2-2
len: 17
d_gene: TRBD1
CDR3aa: CATSRGWGQGMAGELFF
CDR3nt: TGTGCCACCAGCAGAGGGTGGGGACAGGGTATGGCCGGGGAGCTGTTTTTT

v_gene: TRBV29-1
abundance: many
j_gene: TRBJ1-1
len: 14
d_gene: -
CDR3aa: CSGRFRGMNTEAFF
CDR3nt: TGCAGCGGCCGTTTTAGGGGAATGAACACTGAAGCTTTCTTT

v_gene: TRBV2
abundance: -
j_gene: TRBJ2-2
len: 19
d_gene: -
CDR3aa: CASSVHPLGGQGNTGELFF
CDR3nt: TGTGCCAGCAGTGTCCATCCGTTGGGTGGGCAGGGGAACACCGGGGAGCTGTTTTTT

v_gene: TRBV5-6
abundance: -
j_gene: TRBJ2-7
len: 16
d_gene: -
CDR3aa: CASSLEYGGKFDEQYF
CDR3nt: TGTGCCAGCAGCTTGGAGTACGGGGGCAAGTTCGACGAGCAGTACTTC

v_gene: TRBV28
abundance: few
j_gene: TRBJ2-2
len: 17
d_gene: TRBD1
CDR3aa: CASSLWIGGANTGELFF
CDR3nt: TGTGCCAGCAGTTTATGGATAGGGGGCGCGAACACCGGGGAGCTGTTTTTT

v_gene: TRBV20-1
abundance: few
j_gene: TRBJ2-5
len: 16
d_gene: TRBD2
CDR3aa: CSALRLAGGPWETQYF
CDR3nt: TGCAGTGCTCTCAGACTAGCGGGAGGGCCTTGGGAGACCCAGTACTTC

v_gene: TRBV28
abundance: -
j_gene: TRBJ1-1
len: 15
d_gene: -
CDR3aa: CASRAAWVRGTEAFF
CDR3nt: TGTGCCAGCAGAGCGGCTTGGGTTCGAGGGACTGAAGCTTTCTTT

v_gene: TRBV24-1
abundance: -
j_gene: TRBJ1-5
len: 16
d_gene: -
CDR3aa: CATSDSSGASNQPQHF
CDR3nt: TGTGCCACCAGTGATTCATCAGGGGCAAGCAATCAGCCCCAGCATTTT

v_gene: TRBV6-5
abundance: few
j_gene: TRBJ1-4
len: 13
d_gene: -
CDR3aa: CASRTTAGAVLFF
CDR3nt: TGTGCCAGCAGAACTACCGCAGGGGCGGTGCTGTTTTTT

v_gene: TRBV4-2
abundance: few
j_gene: TRBJ2-3
len: 17
d_gene: TRBD2
CDR3aa: CASSQDLGGSVPDTQYF
CDR3nt: TGTGCCAGCAGCCAAGATCTTGGCGGGAGCGTCCCAGATACGCAGTATTTT

v_gene: TRBV6-6
abundance: many
j_gene: TRBJ1-5
len: 15
d_gene: TRBD1
CDR3aa: CASSYATGVSQPQHF
CDR3nt: TGTGCCAGCAGTTACGCGACAGGGGTATCTCAGCCCCAGCATTTT

v_gene: TRBV19
abundance: -
j_gene: TRBJ1-3
len: 12
d_gene: -
CDR3aa: CASISPGNTIYF
CDR3nt: TGTGCCAGTATCTCTCCTGGAAACACCATATATTTT

v_gene: TRBV19
abundance: -
j_gene: TRBJ2-1
len: 16
d_gene: TRBD2
CDR3aa: CASSLAGGPIRNEQFF
CDR3nt: TGTGCCAGTAGTTTAGCGGGAGGGCCGATTCGGAATGAGCAGTTCTTC

v_gene: TRBV20-1
abundance: -
j_gene: TRBJ1-2
len: 12
d_gene: -
CDR3aa: CSVKTGVHGYTF
CDR3nt: TGCAGTGTTAAGACCGGTGTCCATGGCTACACCTTC

v_gene: TRBV12-3/TRBV12-4
abundance: -
j_gene: TRBJ2-7
len: 14
d_gene: TRBD1
CDR3aa: CASSLLRGRKEQYF
CDR3nt: TGTGCCAGCAGTTTGCTCAGGGGGCGGAAGGAGCAGTACTTC

v_gene: TRBV20-1
abundance: -
j_gene: TRBJ1-3
len: 14
d_gene: TRBD1
CDR3aa: CSARGQYSGNTIYF
CDR3nt: TGCAGTGCTAGGGGACAGTACTCTGGAAACACCATATATTTT

v_gene: TRBV20-1
abundance: -
j_gene: TRBJ1-5
len: 16
d_gene: -
CDR3aa: CSASPDWGRGNQPQHF
CDR3nt: TGCAGTGCTAGCCCCGACTGGGGGCGAGGCAATCAGCCCCAGCATTTT

v_gene: TRBV7-6
abundance: -
j_gene: TRBJ2-3
len: 17
d_gene: TRBD2
CDR3aa: CASSLGTSGSRSDTQYF
CDR3nt: TGTGCCAGCAGCTTAGGGACTAGCGGGAGTCGTTCAGATACGCAGTATTTT

v_gene: TRBV20-1
abundance: -
j_gene: TRBJ2-7
len: 13
d_gene: TRBD1
CDR3aa: CSFWTGDSYEQYF
CDR3nt: TGCAGTTTCTGGACAGGGGATTCCTACGAGCAGTACTTC

v_gene: TRBV6-2/TRBV6-3
abundance: few
j_gene: TRBJ1-4
len: 15
d_gene: -
CDR3aa: CASSQWTFGGEKLFF
CDR3nt: TGTGCCAGCAGCCAATGGACCTTCGGCGGGGAAAAACTGTTTTTT

v_gene: TRBV19
abundance: few
j_gene: TRBJ2-4
len: 16
d_gene: TRBD1
CDR3aa: CASSGQGALAKNIQYF
CDR3nt: TGTGCCAGTAGTGGACAGGGGGCCCTAGCCAAAAACATTCAGTACTTC

v_gene: TRBV11-2
abundance: -
j_gene: TRBJ2-3
len: 16
d_gene: TRBD2
CDR3aa: CASSTRLAGAPDTQYF
CDR3nt: TGTGCCAGCAGCACAAGACTAGCGGGAGCGCCAGATACGCAGTATTTT

v_gene: TRBV7-9
abundance: many
j_gene: TRBJ1-3
len: 14
d_gene: -
CDR3aa: CASRQASSGNTIYF
CDR3nt: TGTGCCAGCAGGCAGGCGAGCTCTGGAAACACCATATATTTT

v_gene: TRBV7-6
abundance: -
j_gene: TRBJ2-2
len: 15
d_gene: TRBD2
CDR3aa: CASSSSGSRGGELFF
CDR3nt: TGTGCCAGCAGCTCGAGCGGGAGTCGGGGCGGGGAGCTGTTTTTT

v_gene: TRBV7-4
abundance: -
j_gene: TRBJ1-1
len: 18
d_gene: -
CDR3aa: CASSLDPGSWAGNTEAFF
CDR3nt: TGTGCCAGCAGCTTAGACCCGGGGTCGTGGGCCGGGAACACTGAAGCTTTCTTT

v_gene: TRBV5-1
abundance: few
j_gene: TRBJ2-5
len: 16
d_gene: TRBD2
CDR3aa: CASSWTSGSVLETQYF
CDR3nt: TGCGCCAGCAGCTGGACTAGCGGGAGTGTACTGGAGACCCAGTACTTC

v_gene: TRBV29-1
abundance: -
j_gene: TRBJ1-3
len: 12
d_gene: -
CDR3aa: CSVEVTGHTIYF
CDR3nt: TGCAGCGTTGAAGTTACAGGGCACACCATATATTTT